This T cell receptor (beta chain) stems from a study of blood T cell repertoires in COVID-19. Overall study context: T cells, B-cell-depleted T cells, or PBMCs provided the cDNA or gDNA that served as material.

Germline-derived CDR1 and CDR2 are GTSNPN and SVGIG (reference sequence). The CDR3 is 16 amino acids. V lost 4 bases to trimming and J lost 8 bases, with 21 bases between them. The assay was immunoSEQ multiplex PCR, and TCRdb's table has in-frame clones only and misses some. The sample holds under 85,000 clones, more than 65% seen once. Sequenced input: peripheral blood. The chain combines TRBV30 with TRBJ1-6; perhaps TRBD1 as D (5 bases). The TCR comes from a man between 50 and 59 years old with acute or convalescent COVID-19. The CDR3 protein is CAWTIGGTGLDSPLHF. CDR3 DNA: TGTGCCTGGACCATTGGGGGGACGGGACTAGATTCACCCCTCCACTTT.